This T cell receptor (beta chain) originates from a study of response to subunit inactivated influenza vaccine. In TCRdb, the RT-PCR reads were re-called with MiXCR into one record per CDR3 protein. This table has just over 300,000 distinct CDR3 sequences, roughly 22% appearing once. This clonotype was seen only a few times. The V and J ends lost 1 base and 4 bases respectively, with 14 bases between them. CDR1 is GTSNPN and CDR2 is SVGIG in the germline V gene (reference sequence). CDR3 length: 15 amino acids. The sample in question was PBMCs from blood, obtained less than 22 months after vaccination. The source is a man between 45 and 75 years old who received an inactivated influenza vaccine. The J gene is TRBJ1-5, the V gene TRBV30; D may be TRBD1 (5 bases). The CDR3, as DNA: TGTGCCTGGAGTGCGGGGCCCCGTCGAAATCAGCCCCAGCATTTT. Protein sequence: CAWSAGPRRNQPQHF. The full variable domain, in which reference TRBV30 and TRBJ1-5 provide the parts outside the CDR3, is SQTIHQWPATLVQPVGSPLSLECTVEGTSNPNLYWYRQAAGRGLQLLFYSVGIGQISSEVPQNLSASRPQDRQFILSSKKLLLSDSGFYLCAWSAGPRRNQPQHFGDGTRLSIL.